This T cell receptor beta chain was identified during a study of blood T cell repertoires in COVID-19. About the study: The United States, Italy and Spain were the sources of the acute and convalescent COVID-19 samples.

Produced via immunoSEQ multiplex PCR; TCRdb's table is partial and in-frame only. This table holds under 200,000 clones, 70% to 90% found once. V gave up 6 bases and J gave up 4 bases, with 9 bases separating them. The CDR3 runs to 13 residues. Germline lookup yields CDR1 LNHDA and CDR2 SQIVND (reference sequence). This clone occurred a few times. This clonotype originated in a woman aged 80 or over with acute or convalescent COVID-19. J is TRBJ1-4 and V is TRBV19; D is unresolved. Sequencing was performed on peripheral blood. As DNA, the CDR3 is TGTGCCAGTAGGATCAGACTTAATGAAAAACTGTTTTTT. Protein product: CASRIRLNEKLFF.